This T cell receptor (beta chain) is from a study of T cell responses to AZD1222 COVID-19 vaccine. TCRdb keeps only in-frame clones here, not all; method: immunoSEQ multiplex PCR. The sample lists 90,000 to 150,000 clones, around nine tenths seen once, with around 12% in the top ten. In germline, CDR1 is LGHDT, CDR2 YNNKEL (reference sequence). V shed 7 bases and J 3 bases; nucleotides not matched to a gene: 5. CDR3 length: 13 amino acids. This chain uses TRBV3-1 (or the pseudogene TRBV3-2) with TRBJ1-1; 7 nucleotides line up with TRBD1. The sequence derives from an adult in good health. The material sequenced was peripheral blood, taken on day 0 of AZD1222 vaccination. CDR3 protein: CASKRGQYTEAFF. The CDR3 bases are TGTGCCAGCAAACGGGGACAGTACACTGAAGCTTTCTTT.